The T cell receptor (beta chain) under discussion was sequenced for a study of T cells expressing NK-cell markers. This CDR3 has 13 residues. The germline gives CDR1 SGDLS, CDR2 YYNGEE. 5'RACE template switching built TCR beta cDNA with unique molecular identifiers. TCRdb reanalyzed the 5' RACE reads and collapses them to one entry per CDR3 protein, without DNA. Its table lists some 140,000 distinct CDR3 sequences. The clonotype originates from a woman aged 50 to 65 in good health. Sequenced input: blood T cells: a sorted CD56 or NKG2C T cell subset, CD4+ or CD8+ T cells, or bulk PBMC T cells (not recorded which). The V call is TRBV9, the J call TRBJ1-2; TCRdb's D call of TRBD1 is untestable without DNA. CDR3 loop: CASSGGQVYGYTF.